This T cell receptor (beta chain) comes out of a study of Graves' ophthalmopathy and Graves' hyperthyroidism. TCR beta CDR3 amplification used RNA transcripts. The authors performed first-round RT-PCR with HTBI primers and then a second-round multiplex PCR. Each CDR3 protein gets one entry after TCRdb re-called the multiplex PCR reads with MiXCR. The sample holds 650,000 to 800,000 distinct CDR3 sequences; about 40% are singletons and the top ten take over 2.5%. General study results and limits: Sensitivity reached around 88% and specificity about 81% for a 13-signature model separating ophthalmopathy from stable hyperthyroidism. Forecasting of ophthalmopathy progression by the model achieved around 68% sensitivity and 72.22% specificity.

In this sample, this clonotype turned up a few times. As yet, its antigen is unknown. The germline V gene encodes CDR1 LGHNA and CDR2 YSLEER. V lost 0 bases and J 2 bases, leaving 11 bases between the germline ends. The CDR3 extends over 15 amino acids. This sequence was found in an adult man with Graves' ophthalmopathy. The chain links TRBV4-3 to TRBJ2-7; D is possibly TRBD2 (7 bases). The sample taken for sequencing was peripheral blood. The CDR3 sequence is CASSQDSGGTYEQYF. The CDR3 DNA reads as TGCGCCAGCAGCCAAGATTCGGGGGGCACCTACGAGCAGTACTTC.